Following are 17 T cell receptor beta chains from one sample sequenced in a study of CD8+CD57+ T cells in acquired aplastic anemia. According to the study, genomic DNA was the template for TCR beta VDJ and CDR3 profiling. TCRdb used MiXCR to reprocess the reads, holding one entry per CDR3 protein. The sample lists 65,000 or so distinct CDR3 sequences; 45% to 70% were seen once. Source material: sorted CD4+, CD8+, or CD8+CD57+ T cells (not recorded which) from PBMCs. Receptors were obtained from a human donor in good health, serving as a control.

In its sample, this clonotype was seen many times. This sequence joins TRBV5-6 and TRBJ1-4; maybe TRBD1 (6 bases). Per germline, CDR1 SGHDT and CDR2 YYEEEE. The V end lost 1 base, the J end lost 5 bases, and 15 bases lay between the germline ends. The CDR3 is 16 residues long. The CDR3, as DNA: TGTGCCAGCAGCTTGCTCAGTGGGGGCACCAATGAAAAACTGTTTTTT. Translating it yields CASSLLSGGTNEKLFF.

Points on this clonotype: A much larger clonotype is one base distant, so this may be a read error. This chain joins TRBV4-1 and TRBJ2-3; 9 bases line up with TRBD1. The CDR3 totals 19 residues. CDR1 and CDR2 (germline): MGHRA, YSYEKL. The CDR3 is CASSQDTSWTGQGSDTRYF. CDR3 bases: TGCGCCAGCAGCCAAGATACCTCTTGGACGGGACAGGGATCGGATACGCGGTATTTT.

This chain links TRBV7-9 with TRBJ1-3; D uncertain. The CDR3 is 14 residues long. CDR1 is SEHNR, CDR2 FQNEAQ, per germline (reference sequence). The germline V and J ends were trimmed by 5 bases and 3 bases, with 11 bases remaining between them. CDR3 in DNA: TGTGCCAGCAGCCTCGGCCCCATTGGAAACACCATATATTTT. Protein: CASSLGPIGNTIYF.

This clonotype was seen at least ten times. This chain uses TRBV30 with TRBJ2-1; D call uncertain. V lost 1 base and J lost 8, with 12 bases in between. Germline CDR1 is GTSNPN and CDR2 is SVGIG (reference sequence). This CDR3 comprises 13 residues. The CDR3, as DNA: TGTGCCTGGAGTGACACTCTCCCTTATGAGCAGTTCTTC. Residues: CAWSDTLPYEQFF.

This clonotype was picked up many times. The rearrangement links TRBV19 to TRBJ1-5; maybe TRBD1 (6 bases). Per the germline V gene, CDR1 is LNHDA and CDR2 is SQIVND (reference sequence). This CDR3 is 18 amino acids long. Trimming removed 5 bases from V and 0 bases from J, with 20 bases in between. The CDR3 DNA is TGTGCCAGTAGTTACCAGACCCACAGGGACAATAGCAATCAGCCCCAGCATTTT. It encodes CASSYQTHRDNSNQPQHF.

The genes are TRBV15 and TRBJ2-7; TRBD1 agrees at 9 bases. The germline gives CDR1 LNHNV, CDR2 YYDKDF (reference sequence). The CDR3 loop spans 15 amino acids. J gave up 3 bases and V 4 bases, and 7 bases lay outside the gene matches. Here the CDR3 reads CATSKTGGTIYEQYF. As DNA, the CDR3 is TGTGCCACCAGCAAGACAGGGGGAACAATCTACGAGCAGTACTTC.

This rearrangement joins TRBV10-3 to TRBJ2-7; 9 bases agree with TRBD1. With 3 bases clipped from V and 3 bases from J, the junction kept 3 bases outside the gene matches. Germline values: CDR1 ENHRY, CDR2 SYGVKD. The CDR3 extends over 14 amino acids. In DNA form, the CDR3 reads TGTGCCATCAGTGACCAGACAGGGGGCTACGAGCAGTACTTC. It translates to CAISDQTGGYEQYF.

CDR3 sequence reads: CASRHGLAGTGELFF. Written as DNA, the CDR3 is TGTGCCAGCAGACATGGACTAGCGGGCACCGGGGAGCTGTTTTTT. The rearrangement joins TRBV7-6 to TRBJ2-2, with TRBD2 matching over 11 bases. The CDR3 is made up of 15 amino acids. From germline, CDR1 is SGHVS and CDR2 FNYEAQ. J gave up 4 bases and V 6 bases, and 4 bases lay outside the gene matches. The full variable domain, completed using reference TRBV7-6 and TRBJ2-2, is GAGVSQSPRYKVTKRGQDVALRCDPISGHVSLYWYRQALGQGPEFLTYFNYEAQQDKSGLPNDRFSAERPEGSISTLTIQRTEQRDSAMYRCASRHGLAGTGELFFGEGSRLTVL.

Note on this clonotype: A read error is likely, as this CDR3 ends without the conserved phenylalanine or tryptophan. It is unclear where the CDR3 begins or ends on the DNA, so no DNA is shown, and the CDR3 is as TCRdb lists it. This rearrangement joins TRBV7-3 to TRBJ2-6; TRBD1, the table's D call, lacks a check against the DNA. Per the germline V gene, CDR1 is SGHTA and CDR2 is FQGTGA. From its first to its last residue, the CDR3 has 8 amino acids. The CDR3 loop is CASSRDSS.

The V gene is TRBV6-5, the J gene TRBJ1-4, with 9 bases identical to TRBD1. The V segment lost 3 bases and the J segment 7 bases; nucleotides outside the gene matches: 6. The CDR3 length is 15 residues. Germline values: CDR1 MNHEY, CDR2 SVGAGI. As DNA, the CDR3 is TGTGCCAGCAGTTATACAGGGGGCGATCGTGAAAAACTGTTTTTT. Its protein is CASSYTGGDREKLFF.

Many counts were recorded for this clonotype. The chain has TRBV27 and TRBJ2-1, with D possibly matching TRBD2 (6 bases). V lost 1 base, J lost 7 bases, and 14 bases lay in between. Germline V lookup: CDR1 MNHEY, CDR2 SMNVEV (reference sequence). The length of the CDR3 is 15 residues. CDR3 protein: CASSLLRQGGNEQFF. The CDR3 region has the DNA TGTGCCAGCAGTTTATTACGCCAGGGAGGAAATGAGCAGTTCTTC.

This clonotype was seen once. This chain joins TRBV15 and TRBJ2-7; perhaps TRBD1 as D (5 bases). This CDR3 is 13 amino acids long. Trimming shortened V by 1 base and J by 5 bases, and 9 bases separated the two germline ends. Germline V gene lookup returns CDR1 LNHNV and CDR2 YYDKDF (reference sequence). The CDR3 sequence is CATSRATQDEQYF. In nucleotides, the CDR3 is TGTGCCACCAGCAGAGCCACACAGGACGAGCAGTACTTC. The full variable domain, completed using reference TRBV15 and TRBJ2-7, is DAMVIQNPRYQVTQFGKPVTLSCSQTLNHNVMYWYQQKSSQAPKLLFHYYDKDFNNEADTPDNFQSRRPNTSFCFLDIRSPGLGDTAMYLCATSRATQDEQYFGPGTRLTVT.

This sequence joins TRBV10-2 and TRBJ2-1; TRBD2 matches at 10 bases. The CDR3 extends over 14 amino acids. The trim removed 10 bases at V and 7 bases at J, leaving 10 bases unmatched. Germline V gene data show CDR1 as WSHSY and CDR2 as SAAADI. CDR3 bases: TGCGCCACCGCGGCCGGGACTAGCGTAAATGAGCAGTTCTTC. As protein: CATAAGTSVNEQFF.

The CDR3 sequence is CASSRTQRFNTEAFF. The CDR3 DNA reads TGTGCCAGTAGTCGGACACAGCGCTTTAACACTGAAGCTTTCTTT. This chain joins TRBV19 and TRBJ1-1; D perhaps matches TRBD1 (5 bases). CDR3 size: 15 residues. Germline values: CDR1 LNHDA, CDR2 SQIVND (reference sequence). Trimming stripped 5 bases from V and 2 bases from J, with 15 bases between.

This clonotype was detected a few times. This chain uses TRBV11-3 with TRBJ1-5, with D unclear. Germline CDR1 SGHNT, CDR2 YENEEA. CDR3 length: 14 residues. The germline V and J ends were trimmed by 3 bases and 2 bases, with 8 bases remaining between them. CDR3 amino acids: CASSFGDRNQPQHF. The CDR3 DNA is TGTGCCAGCAGCTTCGGGGATCGCAATCAGCCCCAGCATTTT.

The V and J genes are TRBV5-6 and TRBJ2-5; 8 bases are a match to TRBD2. Gene TRBJ2-1 matches the end of the DNA better, so the J call may be wrong. CDR1 SGHDT and CDR2 YYEEEE come from the germline V gene. This CDR3 has 14 residues. CDR3 bases: TGTGCCAGCAGCTACAGTTTAGCGGGGTATGAGCAGTTCTTC. Translated, it gives CASSYSLAGYEQFF.

In regard to this clonotype: Without the conserved terminal phenylalanine or tryptophan, this CDR3 likely stems from a read error. The chain joins TRBV15 to TRBJ2-1; D is unresolved. The CDR3 loop spans 12 amino acids. The germline gives CDR1 LNHNV, CDR2 YYDKDF (reference sequence). Trimming removed 1 base at V and 7 bases at J, with 5 bases between. In DNA, the CDR3 is TGTGCCACCAGCAGAGGTCCTAATGAGCAGTTCCTC. Translating gives CATSRGPNEQFL.